Presented here are 32 T cell receptor beta chains from one specimen sequenced in a study of T-cell memory formation after mild COVID-19. In TCRdb, the 5' RACE reads were re-called with MiXCR into one record per CDR3 protein. The data hold tens of thousands of distinct CDR3 sequences, with about 14% observed a single time. Specimen: PBMCs or a T cell subset sorted from them (not recorded which). The receptors originated from an adult woman who had mild COVID-19 (a few samples of this study predate the infection). Cell type and time point are not known.

The J gene is TRBJ2-7, the V gene TRBV4-1; the D gene is possibly TRBD1 (6 bases). The V end lost 2 bases, the J end lost 4 bases, and 12 bases lay between the germline ends. Germline loops: CDR1 MGHRA, CDR2 YSYEKL. The CDR3 is made up of 14 amino acids. The CDR3 DNA sequence: TGCGCCAGCAGCCAACTACCGGACAGTTACGAGCAGTACTTC. It translates to CASSQLPDSYEQYF.

This clonotype was seen a few times. The J gene is TRBJ2-4, the V gene TRBV15; D unresolved. Germline assignment: CDR1 LNHNV and CDR2 YYDKDF (reference sequence). The V end lost 7 bases, the J end lost 6 bases, and 13 bases lay between the germline ends. This CDR3 region has 13 residues. CDR3 coding DNA: TGTGCCACCAAAGACACCCTGGGAAACATTCAGTACTTC. Its translation is CATKDTLGNIQYF. Supplemented by reference TRBV15 and TRBJ2-4, the full variable domain reads DAMVIQNPRYQVTQFGKPVTLSCSQTLNHNVMYWYQQKSSQAPKLLFHYYDKDFNNEADTPDNFQSRRPNTSFCFLDIRSPGLGDTAMYLCATKDTLGNIQYFGAGTRLSVL.

This clonotype has just a few counts. The chain uses TRBV5-1 and TRBJ1-2; possible D gene TRBD1, 5 bases. Trimming left V 0 bases short and J 4 bases short, with 10 bases between. The germline V gene has CDR1 SGHRS and CDR2 YFSETQ. This CDR3 has 14 amino acids. The CDR3 nucleotides read TGCGCCAGCAGCTTGGCCGGGGCTAGCTATGGCTACACCTTC. Translation gives CASSLAGASYGYTF.

The V and J genes are TRBV12-3 or TRBV12-4 and TRBJ2-1; TRBD1 matches 7 bases. The ends lost 6 bases at V and 4 bases at J; junction bases unmatched: 12. There are 16 residues in the CDR3. CDR3: CASRPRDSPQYNEQFF. CDR3 DNA: TGTGCCAGCAGACCACGGGACAGTCCTCAATACAATGAGCAGTTCTTC.

This clonotype was seen a handful of times. The V and J genes are TRBV12-3 or TRBV12-4 and TRBJ2-7; 7 bases match TRBD2. The CDR3 consists of 14 residues. Trimming took 5 bases from V and 3 from J; bases not matched to a gene: 7. CDR3: CASSPRGLVYEQYF. The CDR3 DNA reads as TGTGCCAGCAGTCCACGTGGACTAGTCTACGAGCAGTACTTC.

A few counts support this clonotype. The chain recombines TRBV29-1 with TRBJ1-2; 8 bases align to TRBD1. This CDR3 is built from 12 residues. Germline V CDR1 and CDR2: SQVTM, ANQGSEA. Losses at the gene ends were 6 bases for V and 5 bases for J; bases not matched to a gene: 5. The CDR3, as DNA: TGCAGCGTACCACAGGGGGATTATGGCTACACCTTC. Protein product: CSVPQGDYGYTF.

This clonotype was seen at least ten times. This chain joins TRBV7-9 and TRBJ2-3, with TRBD2 identical over 9 bases. CDR3 length equals 15 residues. Germline V CDR1 and CDR2: SEHNR, FQNEAQ (reference sequence). Unmatched junction bases numbered 7, after V lost 3 bases and J lost 6 bases. CDR3 sequence (DNA): TGTGCCAGCAGCTTCCCGACTAGCGGATTCGATACGCAGTATTTT. This translates into CASSFPTSGFDTQYF.

This clonotype was observed many times. The rearrangement joins TRBV7-9 to TRBJ2-1; D unresolved. The CDR3 is 11 amino acids. The germline CDR1 and CDR2 sequences are SEHNR and FQNEAQ (reference sequence). V was shortened by 3 bases and J by 7 bases, with 4 bases between the two germline ends. The CDR3 nucleotides are TGTGCCAGCAGCTTGAGAAATGAGCAGTTCTTC. Encoded protein: CASSLRNEQFF.

V usage is TRBV4-3 and J usage is TRBJ2-1; maybe TRBD2 (6 bases). Germline V gene sequence: CDR1 LGHNA, CDR2 YSLEER. Trimming took off 0 bases at V and 1 base at J, with 7 bases between the two ends. This CDR3 has 15 amino acids. The CDR3 loop is CASSQEEGSYNEQFF. The CDR3, as DNA: TGCGCCAGCAGCCAAGAGGAGGGTTCCTACAATGAGCAGTTCTTC.

About this clonotype: The germline gene is not matched at one end of the junction; a read error may be the cause. The J gene is TRBJ2-7, the V gene TRBV3-1, with D maybe TRBD2 (5 bases). CDR1 and CDR2 from the germline V gene are LGHDT and YNNKEL (reference sequence). The CDR3 has 16 residues. The CDR3 region is CASSKEGGLSSYEQYF. CDR3 nucleotide sequence: TGTGCCAGCAGCAAAGAGGGCGGCTTGAGCTCCTACGAGCAGTACTTC.

This clonotype came up a few times. V gene TRBV5-1 combines with J gene TRBJ2-1; tentatively, D is TRBD2 (6 bases). V lost 1 base to trimming and J lost 8 bases, with 22 bases between them. CDR3 length equals 17 residues. Germline V gene lookup returns CDR1 SGHRS and CDR2 YFSETQ. The CDR3 DNA is TGCGCCAGCAGCTTGCCTCGCCGGGACTCCGGGGACGATGAGCAGTTCTTC. This gives the protein CASSLPRRDSGDDEQFF.

This clonotype came up a few times. V and J are TRBV7-3 and TRBJ2-7, with unresolved D. The CDR3 covers 16 residues. Germline CDR1 is SGHTA and CDR2 is FQGTGA. V lost 1 base and J 2 bases, leaving 15 bases between the germline ends. The CDR3 region is CASSLKGPDKTYEQYF. The CDR3, as DNA: TGTGCCAGCAGCTTAAAGGGTCCTGACAAGACCTACGAGCAGTACTTC. Supplemented by reference TRBV7-3 and TRBJ2-7, the full variable domain reads GAGVSQTPSNKVTEKGKYVELRCDPISGHTALYWYRQSLGQGPEFLIYFQGTGAADDSGLPNDRFFAVRPEGSVSTLKIQRTERGDSAVYLCASSLKGPDKTYEQYFGPGTRLTVT.

The chain employs TRBV30 and TRBJ1-2; TRBD1 matches at 7 bases. This CDR3 has 13 residues. Germline CDR1 GTSNPN, CDR2 SVGIG (reference sequence). The V gene end was trimmed by 1 base and the J gene end by 5 bases; junction bases not matched to a gene: 4. CDR3 sequence: CAWSAGGNYGYTF. The CDR3 coding sequence is TGTGCCTGGAGTGCAGGGGGGAATTATGGCTACACCTTC.

This clonotype was picked up a small number of times. The V call is TRBV27, the J call TRBJ2-3; the match to TRBD1 covers 9 bases. V dropped 8 bases and J dropped 5; count of bases not matched to a gene: 11. Germline-derived CDR1 and CDR2 are MNHEY and SMNVEV (reference sequence). This CDR3 comprises 15 residues. CDR3 residues: CASSTGTGWGDTQYF. The CDR3 nucleotides read TGTGCCAGCTCCACAGGGACAGGGTGGGGAGATACGCAGTATTTT.

V usage is TRBV12-3 or TRBV12-4 and J usage is TRBJ2-5, with a tentative D call TRBD2 (6 bases). CDR3 size: 12 residues. V shed 5 bases and J shed 3 bases, with 7 bases lying between them. CDR3 in DNA: TGTGCCAGCAGTCCGGGGGAAGAGACCCAGTACTTC. Translation: CASSPGEETQYF.

The rearrangement uses TRBV11-2 and TRBJ2-1; a weak D match, TRBD2 (5 bases). The CDR3 runs to 11 residues. With 3 bases removed from V and 9 bases from J, the gap between germline ends came to 6 bases. Germline lookup yields CDR1 SGHAT and CDR2 FQNNGV. The CDR3 region has the DNA TGTGCCAGCAGCTTCGCGGGTGAGCAGTTCTTC. It translates to CASSFAGEQFF.

This clonotype was found a few times. This chain connects TRBV12-5 to TRBJ2-1; the D gene could be TRBD1 or TRBD2 (5 bases each). Germline V gene lookup returns CDR1 LGHNT and CDR2 FRNRAP. V dropped 3 bases and J dropped 5 bases, with 17 bases sitting between them. The CDR3 runs 16 residues. CDR3 nucleotide sequence: TGTGCTAGTGGTTTCAGTTTAATGGGACGAGACAATGAGCAGTTCTTC. Translating it yields CASGFSLMGRDNEQFF.

V and J are TRBV4-2 and TRBJ2-7; D gene unclear. Trimming stripped 5 bases from V and 0 bases from J, with 14 bases between. Germline V gene lookup returns CDR1 LGHNA and CDR2 YNFKEQ. There are 15 residues in the CDR3. The CDR3 loop reads CASSDSYGLSYEQYF. The DNA of the CDR3 is TGTGCCAGCAGCGACTCTTACGGTCTCTCCTACGAGCAGTACTTC.

This clonotype has only a few counts. This sequence joins TRBV9 and TRBJ2-3; weak D call: TRBD2 (6 bases). The CDR3 consists of 15 residues. Trimming stripped 0 bases from V and 1 base from J, with 9 bases between. From germline, CDR1 is SGDLS and CDR2 YYNGEE. The CDR3 region has the DNA TGTGCCAGCAGCGTAGGGGACTTTGGCACAGATACGCAGTATTTT. It encodes CASSVGDFGTDTQYF.

This clonotype was detected only a few times. This sequence joins TRBV7-9 and TRBJ2-3, with a weak D call TRBD1 (5 bases). This CDR3 has 12 residues. Trimming pared 6 bases from V and 1 base from J, leaving 5 bases between. Looked up from germline, CDR1 is SEHNR and CDR2 is FQNEAQ (reference sequence). The CDR3 bases are TGTGCCAGCAGAGGGGGCACAGATACGCAGTATTTT. It specifies CASRGGTDTQYF.

The chain couples TRBV11-2 to TRBJ2-3; tentatively, D is TRBD2 (6 bases). Germline loops: CDR1 SGHAT, CDR2 FQNNGV. The CDR3 extends over 17 amino acids. Trimming shortened V by 3 bases and J by 2 bases, and 18 bases separated the two germline ends. Written as DNA, the CDR3 is TGTGCCAGCAGCTTCGCTCGGGGGTCGTTCCTCACAGATACGCAGTATTTT. As protein: CASSFARGSFLTDTQYF.

This clonotype was observed a handful of times. The V and J genes are TRBV10-3 and TRBJ1-5, with D perhaps TRBD1 (5 bases). Germline V lookup: CDR1 ENHRY, CDR2 SYGVKD. The CDR3 is 15 residues long. Trimming stripped 4 bases from V and 2 bases from J, with 12 bases between. The DNA for the CDR3 is TGTGCCATCAGTGCGGGGGTGGTTGGCAATCAGCCCCAGCATTTT. Residues: CAISAGVVGNQPQHF.

The chain is built from TRBV5-1 and TRBJ2-3, with D perhaps TRBD1 (5 bases). The CDR3 loop spans 13 amino acids. Germline V CDR1 and CDR2: SGHRS, YFSETQ. With 5 bases removed from V and 0 bases from J, the gap between germline ends came to 7 bases. Here the CDR3 DNA reads TGCGCCAGCAGGGACACTAGCACAGATACGCAGTATTTT. Translated, it gives CASRDTSTDTQYF.

A few counts support this clonotype. The genes are TRBV7-6 and TRBJ2-7; 9 nucleotides line up with TRBD1. CDR3 size: 17 residues. J lost 2 bases, V lost 4 bases, and 12 bases had no gene match. CDR1 SGHVS and CDR2 FNYEAQ come from the germline V gene. Written as DNA, the CDR3 is TGTGCCAGCAGCTCTTCGAGCGGGACAGGGCAAACCTACGAGCAGTACTTC. Protein product: CASSSSSGTGQTYEQYF.

This clonotype occurred a few times. The chain joins TRBV7-9 to TRBJ2-3; D is unresolved. Trimming removed 3 bases at V and 4 bases at J, with 14 bases between. Per the germline V gene, CDR1 is SEHNR and CDR2 is FQNEAQ (reference sequence). The CDR3 totals 15 residues. The CDR3 region has the DNA TGTGCCAGCAGCTTCTTCTACCAGAACTCAGATACGCAGTATTTT. It codes for CASSFFYQNSDTQYF.

The chain carries TRBV29-1 and TRBJ1-1, with 9 bases aligning to TRBD1. In germline, CDR1 is SQVTM, CDR2 ANQGSEA. J was trimmed by 7 bases and V by 6 bases; bases with no gene match: 12. The CDR3 loop spans 14 amino acids. The CDR3 coding sequence is TGCAGCGTAGGGTCGGGACAGGGAATAATTGAAGCTTTCTTT. Residues: CSVGSGQGIIEAFF.

V gene TRBV6-4 combines with J gene TRBJ2-2; TRBD2 aligns across 8 bases. Germline CDR1 MRHNA, CDR2 SNTAGT. Trimming removed 5 bases from V and 4 bases from J; junction bases left unmatched: 0. The CDR3 spans 13 residues. Here the CDR3 DNA reads TGTGCCAGCAGTAGCGGGAGCACCGGGGAGCTGTTTTTT. This sequence encodes CASSSGSTGELFF.

The CDR3 DNA reads as TGTGCCAGCAGCCAAGATGATTTCGCGGGAGACTATACCGATGAGCAGTTCTTC. It translates to CASSQDDFAGDYTDEQFF. The chain links TRBV4-2 to TRBJ2-1; 7 bases map to TRBD2. CDR3 length: 18 amino acids. With 0 bases clipped from V and 8 bases from J, the junction kept 16 bases outside the gene matches. The germline V gene has CDR1 LGHNA and CDR2 YNFKEQ.

This clonotype was counted only a few times. The rearrangement uses TRBV20-1 and TRBJ2-7; 8 bases map to TRBD1. The CDR3 has 14 amino acids. Germline values: CDR1 DFQATT, CDR2 SNEGSKA (reference sequence). V lost 6 bases, J lost 0 bases, and 7 bases stayed unmatched. CDR3: CSAGQGPSSYEQYF. CDR3 DNA sequence: TGCAGTGCAGGACAGGGCCCCAGCTCCTACGAGCAGTACTTC.

This clonotype was counted a few times. The chain is built from TRBV7-9 and TRBJ2-1; 9 nucleotides line up with TRBD2. V dropped 0 bases and J dropped 4; count of bases not matched to a gene: 13. Germline CDR1 is SEHNR and CDR2 is FQNEAQ (reference sequence). The CDR3 is made up of 19 amino acids. The CDR3 DNA reads as TGTGCCAGCAGCTTAGCAGTAGCGGGAGAACGACCGCTGTACAATGAGCAGTTCTTC. Translation: CASSLAVAGERPLYNEQFF.

This clonotype was counted only a few times. The rearrangement uses TRBV25-1 and TRBJ1-4; D is ambiguous. The CDR3 is 15 residues long. Germline lookup yields CDR1 MGHDK and CDR2 SYGVNS. V was trimmed by 2 bases and J by 7 bases, leaving 14 bases between them. The CDR3 DNA sequence: TGTGCCAGCAGTGAAGCTTTGGATCTCCGTGAAAAACTGTTTTTT. Translated: CASSEALDLREKLFF.

This clonotype was counted ten times or more. The J gene is TRBJ2-7, the V gene TRBV5-1; possibly TRBD1 or TRBD2 for D (5 bases each). V was shortened by 2 bases and J by 1 base, with 13 bases between the two germline ends. Germline CDR1 and CDR2: SGHRS and YFSETQ. The CDR3 totals 15 residues. In DNA form, the CDR3 reads TGCGCCAGCAGCTTTCCTCTCGAGGGGTCCTACGAGCAGTACTTC. Amino acids: CASSFPLEGSYEQYF.